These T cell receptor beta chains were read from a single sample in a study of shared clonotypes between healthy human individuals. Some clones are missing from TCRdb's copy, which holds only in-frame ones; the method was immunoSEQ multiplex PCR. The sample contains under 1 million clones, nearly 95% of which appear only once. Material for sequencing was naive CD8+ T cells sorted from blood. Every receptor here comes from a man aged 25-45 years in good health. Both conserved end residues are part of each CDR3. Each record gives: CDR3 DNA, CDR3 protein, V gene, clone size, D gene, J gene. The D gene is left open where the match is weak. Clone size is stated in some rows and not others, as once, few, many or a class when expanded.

TGTGCCAGCAGCCTGAGGACAGGGTCGAACACCGGGGAGCTGTTTTTT,CASSLRTGSNTGELFF,TRBV9,.,TRBD1,TRBJ2-2
TGTGCCAGCAGTTTCGGACAGCTATCGCTCCGAGAGACCCAGTACTTC,CASSFGQLSLRETQYF,TRBV28,.,.,TRBJ2-5
TGCGCCAGCAGCTTGGCCCTGGGACGCGAGCAGTACTTC,CASSLALGREQYF,TRBV5-1,.,.,TRBJ2-7
TGTGCCAGCAGCTTAGCTAGAGGGCGGGAGGTCAGAGATACGCAGTATTTT,CASSLARGREVRDTQYF,TRBV7-8,.,TRBD2,TRBJ2-3
TGTGCCAGCAGCGTAGGGGATGGCGGCTACGAGCAGTACTTC,CASSVGDGGYEQYF,TRBV9,.,.,TRBJ2-7
TGTGCCAGCAGCGCCGGCGGCAATCGCCACGAGCAGTACTTC,CASSAGGNRHEQYF,TRBV9,.,.,TRBJ2-7
TGTGCCAGCAGTCCGAGCGGGAGGGATGACAATGAGCAGTTCTTC,CASSPSGRDDNEQFF,TRBV27,.,TRBD2,TRBJ2-1
TGCGCCAGCAGCCGGACAGGGGGATCCGGGGAGCTGTTTTTT,CASSRTGGSGELFF,TRBV23-1,.,TRBD1,TRBJ2-2
TGTGCCAGCAGCCTAGGGACTAGCGCCTACGAGCAGTACTTC,CASSLGTSAYEQYF,TRBV9,.,TRBD2,TRBJ2-7
TGCGCCAGCAGCTTGGGTTTCCGGGGGGGCTTCTACAATGAGCAGTTCTTC,CASSLGFRGGFYNEQFF,TRBV5-1,.,TRBD2,TRBJ2-1
TGTGCCAGCAGTTACCCCGGGATCCAAGAGACCCAGTACTTC,CASSYPGIQETQYF,TRBV6-5,.,.,TRBJ2-5
TGTGCCAGCAGCATCAGCGGGATGCCCTACAATGAGCAGTTCTTC,CASSISGMPYNEQFF,TRBV7-2,.,TRBD2,TRBJ2-1
TGCGCCAGCAGCTTGTCCCCGGGCCCCTACGAGCAGTACTTC,CASSLSPGPYEQYF,TRBV5-1,.,.,TRBJ2-7
TGTGCCAGCAGCCTAGGAGCCGGAGTCTACGAGCAGTACTTC,CASSLGAGVYEQYF,TRBV27,.,.,TRBJ2-7
TGCGCCAGCAGCCAAGAGGGGCTTTGGGATACGCAGTATTTT,CASSQEGLWDTQYF,TRBV4-1,.,.,TRBJ2-3
TGTGCCAGCAGTTCGGACTTTAGGGGCACAGATACGCAGTATTTT,CASSSDFRGTDTQYF,TRBV28,.,.,TRBJ2-3
TGCGCCAGCAGCTTGGGACAGGGTGAGGGCACTGAAGCTTTCTTT,CASSLGQGEGTEAFF,TRBV5-1,.,TRBD1,TRBJ1-1
TGTGCCAGCAGTTACTCGGGAGCAACTAATGAAAAACTGTTTTTT,CASSYSGATNEKLFF,TRBV6-5,.,.,TRBJ1-4
TGTGCCAGCACCAGACCCCCGGGACTAGCGGGCCTCTCCTACAATGAGCAGTTCTTC,CASTRPPGLAGLSYNEQFF,TRBV2,once,TRBD2,TRBJ2-1
TGTGCCAGCAGCTTAGAGACAGGGGGCTTTTCCGGGGAGCTGTTTTTT,CASSLETGGFSGELFF,TRBV7-6,.,TRBD1,TRBJ2-2
TGTGCCAGCAGCTTAGTAACCGGTTCGAGCTCCTACAATGAGCAGTTCTTC,CASSLVTGSSSYNEQFF,TRBV11-2,.,.,TRBJ2-1
TGTGCCAGCAGTGCGGTGCAGGCAGCAGGGAGGGATACGCAGTATTTT,CASSAVQAAGRDTQYF,TRBV25-1,.,.,TRBJ2-3
TGTGCCAGTAGTGAATATTTAAATGAGCAGTTCTTC,CASSEYLNEQFF,TRBV19,.,.,TRBJ2-1